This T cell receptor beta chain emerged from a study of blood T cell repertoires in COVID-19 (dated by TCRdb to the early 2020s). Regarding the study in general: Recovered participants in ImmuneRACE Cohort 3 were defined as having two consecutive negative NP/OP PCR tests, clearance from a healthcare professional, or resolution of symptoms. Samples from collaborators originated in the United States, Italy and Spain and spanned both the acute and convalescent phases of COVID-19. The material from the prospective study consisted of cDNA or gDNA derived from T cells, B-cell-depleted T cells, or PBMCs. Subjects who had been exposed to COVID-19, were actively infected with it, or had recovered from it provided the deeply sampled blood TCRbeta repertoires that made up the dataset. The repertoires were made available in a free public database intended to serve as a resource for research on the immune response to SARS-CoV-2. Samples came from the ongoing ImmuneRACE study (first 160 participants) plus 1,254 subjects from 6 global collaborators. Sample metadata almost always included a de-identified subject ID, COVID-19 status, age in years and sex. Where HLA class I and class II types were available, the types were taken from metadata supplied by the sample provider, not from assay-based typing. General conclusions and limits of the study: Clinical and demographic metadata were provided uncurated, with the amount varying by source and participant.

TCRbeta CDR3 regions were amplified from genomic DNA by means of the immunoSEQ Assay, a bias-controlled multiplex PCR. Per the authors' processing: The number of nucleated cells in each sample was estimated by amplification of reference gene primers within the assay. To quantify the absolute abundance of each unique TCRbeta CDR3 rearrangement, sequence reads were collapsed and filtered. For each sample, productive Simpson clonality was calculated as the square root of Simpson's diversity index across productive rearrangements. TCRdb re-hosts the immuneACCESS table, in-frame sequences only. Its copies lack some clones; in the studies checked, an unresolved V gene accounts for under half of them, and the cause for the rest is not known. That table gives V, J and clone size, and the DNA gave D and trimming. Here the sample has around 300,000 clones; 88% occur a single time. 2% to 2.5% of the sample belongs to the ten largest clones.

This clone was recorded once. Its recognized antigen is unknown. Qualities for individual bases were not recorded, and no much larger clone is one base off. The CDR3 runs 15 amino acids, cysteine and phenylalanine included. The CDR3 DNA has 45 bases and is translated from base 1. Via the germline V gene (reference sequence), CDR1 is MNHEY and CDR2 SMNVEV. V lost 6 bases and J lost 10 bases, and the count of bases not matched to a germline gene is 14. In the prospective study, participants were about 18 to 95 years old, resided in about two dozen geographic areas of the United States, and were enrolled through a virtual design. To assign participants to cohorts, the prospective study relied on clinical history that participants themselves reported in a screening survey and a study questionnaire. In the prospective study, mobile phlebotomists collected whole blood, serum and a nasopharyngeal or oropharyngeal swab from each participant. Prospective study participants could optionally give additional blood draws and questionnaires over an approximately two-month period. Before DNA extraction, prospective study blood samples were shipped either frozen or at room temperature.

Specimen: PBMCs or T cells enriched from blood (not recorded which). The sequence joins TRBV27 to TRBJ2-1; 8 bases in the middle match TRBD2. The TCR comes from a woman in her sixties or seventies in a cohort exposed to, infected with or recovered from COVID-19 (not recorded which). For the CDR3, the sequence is CASRQLAVPRTEQFF. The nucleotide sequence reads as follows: TGTGCCAGCAGGCAACTAGCGGTTCCCCGAACGGAGCAGTTCTTC.